This T cell receptor (beta chain) was documented in a study of T cell repertoires in cytomegalovirus infection. TCRdb called the reads again in MiXCR, with one record for every CDR3 protein. The table includes 250,000 to 300,000 distinct CDR3 sequences, 15% to 20% detected once. V was pared by 5 bases and J by 5 bases, with 15 bases of the junction left unmatched. Germline CDR1 SGHTA, CDR2 FQGNSA. The CDR3 consists of 18 residues. The table lists this clonotype with many counts. The TCR was taken from a human donor in good health (CMV status not recorded). Some clones in this sample may be carry-over from other donors' samples. The sample consisted of CD8+ T cells from PBMCs. The chain is built from TRBV7-2 and TRBJ2-1; TRBD2 agrees at 10 bases. The CDR3 nucleotides read TGTGCCAGCAGCCGCCGCAGTTTAGCGGGGGGCCCGAACAATGAGCAGTTCTTC. This codes for CASSRRSLAGGPNNEQFF. The full variable domain, with the rest looked up from reference TRBV7-2 and TRBJ2-1, is GAGVSQSPSNKVTEKGKDVELRCDPISGHTALYWYRQSLGQGLEFLIYFQGNSAPDKSGLPSDRFSAERTGGSVSTLTIQRTQQEDSAVYLCASSRRSLAGGPNNEQFFGPGTRLTVL.